By sample share, the clone carrying this T cell receptor beta chain is medium-sized. What it binds is not known. Gene names and germline match the mouse. The read comes to an end 4 residues before the CDR3 does, leaving the germline J gene to fill in the end. The sample originates from a study of CD8+ T cells in alopecia areata. About the research overall: Female C3H/HeJ mice aged roughly 6-11 weeks received skin from roughly 6-12-month-old C3H/HeJ donors with spontaneous alopecia. General study points: It was less clear whether patients shared TCRs than it was in mice, possibly because of HLA. It was lesional scalp, especially alopecia totalis/universalis, that showed higher clonality than normal scalp. Scalp sequencing also captures normal skin's resident alphabeta T cells.

It was cDNA, reverse transcribed from extracted RNA, that served as the sequencing template. The method was immunoSEQ multiplex PCR; TCRdb's version includes in-frame clones alone and lacks a portion of them. The sample contains some 1,700 clones, none of them singletons. Germline V gives CDR1 NSQYPW, CDR2 LRSPGD (reference sequence). This CDR3 comprises 14 residues. The J segment lost 0 bases and the V segment lost 5 bases, leaving 2 bases of the junction unmatched. CD4, CD8alpha, NKG2D, NKG2ACE and other markers were used to sort pooled cutaneous lymph node cells. The chain combines TRBV1 with TRBJ2-7; 9 bases are a match to TRBD2. The TCR originated in a C3H/HeJ mouse with alopecia areata. The strain's MHC: H2-k. The sequenced material came from CD8+ T cells sorted from a lymph node. The CDR3 is CTCSLTGGSYEQYF. The CDR3 DNA, read in part, is TGCACCTGCAGTCTGACTGGGGGCTCCTAT.